The entry below gives a single T cell receptor beta chain sequence along with its context. Its antigen is undetermined. Expressed TCRB transcripts got sequenced, as all isolated RNA was reverse transcribed. The protocol was immunoSEQ multiplex PCR, while the TCRdb copy is restricted to in-frame clones and leaves out a portion. The repertoire holds hundreds of thousands of clones, with roughly 9.6% as singletons. Sorting of CD4+ naive, central memory, regulatory and stem cell-like memory cells was performed via CD45RO/CCR7/CD25/CD127/CD95/CD27. The data were obtained in a study of beta chain features in type 1 diabetes. Turning to the study itself: Over all samples combined, around 110 million sorted cells were examined. Study findings and constraints: Type 1 diabetes patients showed a moderate but significant shortening of TCRB CDR3s in all four CD4+ subsets. cDNA-based reads could over-represent cells with high TCR expression.

The CDR3 is 17 amino acids. Germline V gives CDR1 LNHDA, CDR2 SQIVND (reference sequence). V trimming: 5 bases; J trimming: 1 base; junction bases outside the gene matches: 13. This chain links TRBV19 with TRBJ2-5, with 7 bases identical to TRBD2. The TCR sequence derives from a woman in her late teens or twenties in good health. The sample comprised naive CD4+ T cells from blood. Here the CDR3 DNA reads TGTGCCAGTAGTTTGACGGGGGGAAACCGGCCCCAAGAGACCCAGTACTTC. Translating gives CASSLTGGNRPQETQYF. Full variable domain (rest looked up from reference TRBV19 and TRBJ2-5): DGGITQSPKYLFRKEGQNVTLSCEQNLNHDAMYWYRQDPGQGLRLIYYSQIVNDFQKGDIAEGYSVSREKKESFPLTVTSAQKNPTAFYLCASSLTGGNRPQETQYFGPGTRLLVL.